This is a list of T cell receptor beta chains from one sample in a study of shared clonotypes between healthy human individuals. Sequencing used immunoSEQ multiplex PCR; TCRdb keeps in-frame clones, though not all of them. Of just over 95,000 clones in the sample, around two thirds are singletons; the top ten hold 45% to 50%. Sequenced material: memory CD8+ T cells sorted from blood. Receptors originate from a man in his thirties or forties in good health. CDR3s include the opening cysteine and the closing phenylalanine or tryptophan. D genes are given only for firm matches. Size is omitted from some rows. Given values are once, few, many or a class for expanded clones.

j_gene | v_gene | abundance | d_gene | CDR3nt | CDR3aa
TRBJ2-1 | TRBV6-1 | . | TRBD2 | TGTGCCAGCAGTGAAGGTGCGGGAGGGTGGAATGAGCAGTTCTTC | CASSEGAGGWNEQFF
TRBJ2-1 | TRBV19 | . | . | TGTGCCAGTAGTATAGATACCAGACCCCTTGATGAGCAGTTCTTC | CASSIDTRPLDEQFF
TRBJ1-6 | TRBV11-3 | . | . | TGTGCCAGCAGCCTAAGCTCCTATAATTCACCCCTCCACTTT | CASSLSSYNSPLHF
TRBJ1-1 | TRBV7-9 | . | . | TGTGCCAGCAGCTATAGCCCGACAGGCCTGGGCACTGAAGCTTTCTTT | CASSYSPTGLGTEAFF
TRBJ2-7 | TRBV5-4 | . | . | TGTGCCAGCAGCTTGTGGCCAAACTCCTACGAGCAGTACTTC | CASSLWPNSYEQYF
TRBJ2-3 | TRBV27 | . | TRBD1 | TGTGCCAGCACCCGGGACAGAACCACAGATACGCAGTATTTT | CASTRDRTTDTQYF
TRBJ1-5 | TRBV9 | . | . | TGTGCCAGCAGCGAAACATCTCAGGACAGCCCAAATCAGCCCCAGCATTTT | CASSETSQDSPNQPQHF
TRBJ2-3 | TRBV28 | . | . | TGTGCCAGCAGTATTACAGATACGCAGTATTTT | CASSITDTQYF
TRBJ1-2 | TRBV6-1 | many | . | TGTGCCAGCAGTGAAGTAGCAGGGATCGGTGGCTACACCTTC | CASSEVAGIGGYTF
TRBJ1-2 | TRBV7-7 | . | TRBD1 | TGTGCCAGCAGCTTAGCCCGACAGGGATTCTATGGCTACACCTTC | CASSLARQGFYGYTF
TRBJ2-1 | TRBV7-2 | many | . | TGTGCCAGCAGCTTAGTTTACCCGGGTTTCGGCAATGAGCAGTTCTTC | CASSLVYPGFGNEQFF
TRBJ1-1 | TRBV11-2 | few | TRBD1 | TGTGCCAGCAGCTACGGGACAGGCTCTGAAGCTTTCTTT | CASSYGTGSEAFF
TRBJ2-5 | TRBV7-8 | once | . | TGTGCCAGCAGCTTATGGGCGGGAATGGTGGAGACCCAGTACTTC | CASSLWAGMVETQYF
TRBJ2-3 | TRBV27 | few | TRBD1 | TGTGCCAGCAGTTTATCGACAGGGGGCACAGATACGCAGTATTTT | CASSLSTGGTDTQYF
TRBJ1-1 | TRBV6-5 | . | TRBD1 | TGTGCCAGCAGCCTACAGGGGAGTGGTTACACTGAAGCTTTCTTT | CASSLQGSGYTEAFF
TRBJ2-5 | TRBV5-1 | . | TRBD2 | TGCGCCAGCACCTTGCTGGGCGGGAGTACTTTTGAGACCCAGTACTTC | CASTLLGGSTFETQYF
TRBJ2-1 | TRBV9 | . | . | TGTGCCAGCAGCCCACACCCCATTAGGTCCTACAATGAGCAGTTCTTC | CASSPHPIRSYNEQFF
TRBJ2-1 | TRBV7-9 | . | TRBD2 | TGTGCCAGCAGCCCTAGCGGGGGAGAGGGTGAGCAGTTCTTC | CASSPSGGEGEQFF
TRBJ2-7 | TRBV7-9 | . | TRBD1 | TGTGCCAGCAGCTCGACAGGGGGCCCGGAACGGTACGAGCAGTACTTC | CASSSTGGPERYEQYF
TRBJ1-1 | TRBV10-3 | . | . | TGTGCCATCAGTGAATCCCTACGGATGAACACTGAAGCTTTCTTT | CAISESLRMNTEAFF
TRBJ1-5 | TRBV19 | . | TRBD1 | TGTGCCAGTAGCCCGCCAGGGGGGGTCGGGAAGCCCCAGCATTTT | CASSPPGGVGKPQHF
TRBJ1-5 | TRBV6-1 | . | . | TGTGCCAGCAGTGAAGCCCTAGGGACGGGTCAGCCCCAGCATTTT | CASSEALGTGQPQHF
TRBJ2-7 | TRBV9 | . | TRBD2 | TGTGCCAGCAGCGACCCACATTCCGGGACTAGCACGAATGGCGAGCAGTACTTC | CASSDPHSGTSTNGEQYF
TRBJ2-7 | TRBV5-4 | . | TRBD2 | TGTGCCAGCAGCTTGGATCCGGGAGGGCCGAACGAGCAGTACTTC | CASSLDPGGPNEQYF
TRBJ1-2 | TRBV2 | . | . | TGTGCCAGACCGAGGGGGGATGGCCGCTATGGCTACACCTTC | CARPRGDGRYGYTF
TRBJ2-3 | TRBV2 | many | . | TGTGCCACCTCCCCCGGTCTAGACACAGATACGCAGTATTTT | CATSPGLDTDTQYF
TRBJ2-7 | TRBV7-9 | once | TRBD2 | TGTGCCAGCAGCTTAACGGGAGGAATCTACGAGCAGTACTTC | CASSLTGGIYEQYF
TRBJ1-5 | TRBV2 | . | . | TGTGCCAGCAGTGAAGGGATCAGGACTGCCGACCAGCATTTT | CASSEGIRTADQHF
TRBJ2-7 | TRBV29-1 | . | . | TGCAGCGTGCGAAAAACCCAGGGTTACGAGCAGTACTTC | CSVRKTQGYEQYF
TRBJ1-3 | TRBV5-8 | . | TRBD1 | TGTGCCAGCAGCTCCAGGACAGGGCTGGGCTCTGGAAACACCATATATTTT | CASSSRTGLGSGNTIYF
TRBJ2-5 | TRBV5-1 | . | . | TGCGCCAGCAGCTTGGAAGATAAAGGGGCCCAAGAGACCCAGTACTTC | CASSLEDKGAQETQYF
TRBJ2-5 | TRBV7-8 | . | . | TGTGCCAGCAGCTTAATTAGCACCGAGCAAGAGACCCAGTACTTC | CASSLISTEQETQYF
TRBJ2-5 | TRBV11-3 | . | TRBD1 | TGTGCCAGCAGCGCCCGGACAGGGACTCAAGAGACCCAGTACTTC | CASSARTGTQETQYF
TRBJ2-3 | TRBV19 | . | . | TGTGCCAGTACCGGGGACCGACGCACAGATACGCAGTATTTT | CASTGDRRTDTQYF
TRBJ2-5 | TRBV28 | . | TRBD1 | TGTGCCAGCAGTTTTACACTGGACAGGGAGGAAGAGACCCAGTACTTC | CASSFTLDREEETQYF
TRBJ2-7 | TRBV5-4 | . | . | TGTGCCAGCAGCTTGGCGTCAGCTGTCTACGAGCAGTACTTC | CASSLASAVYEQYF
TRBJ2-1 | TRBV7-3 | . | TRBD2 | TGTGCCAGCAGCCCCCGGACTAGCGGGCGGAGCTCCTACAATGAGCAGTTCTTC | CASSPRTSGRSSYNEQFF
TRBJ2-1 | TRBV4-1 | . | . | TGCGCCAGCAGCCAAGAAGGGACTGAACCCTACAATGAGCAGTTCTTC | CASSQEGTEPYNEQFF
TRBJ2-5 | TRBV27 | . | . | TGTGCCAGCAGTTTAAACGCAATTCAAGAGACCCAGTACTTC | CASSLNAIQETQYF
TRBJ2-1 | TRBV4-3 | . | TRBD2 | TGCGCCAGCAGCCAACTAGCGGGAGATTACAATGAGCAGTTCTTC | CASSQLAGDYNEQFF
TRBJ2-2 | TRBV6-4 | . | TRBD2 | TGTGCCAGCAGTGACTCAACTAGCGGGAGGGACACCGGGGAGCTGTTTTTT | CASSDSTSGRDTGELFF